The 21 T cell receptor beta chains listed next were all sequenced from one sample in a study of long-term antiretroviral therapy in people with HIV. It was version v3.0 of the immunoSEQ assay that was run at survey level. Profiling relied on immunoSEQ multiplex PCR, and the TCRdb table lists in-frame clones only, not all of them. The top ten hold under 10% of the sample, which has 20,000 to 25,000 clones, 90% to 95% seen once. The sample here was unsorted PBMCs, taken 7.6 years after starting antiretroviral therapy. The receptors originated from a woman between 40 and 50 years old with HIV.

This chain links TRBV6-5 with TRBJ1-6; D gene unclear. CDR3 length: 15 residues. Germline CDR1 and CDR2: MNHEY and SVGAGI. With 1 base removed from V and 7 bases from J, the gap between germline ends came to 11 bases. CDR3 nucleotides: TGTGCCAGCAGTTACTTGACACCCTTGAATTCACCCCTCCACTTT. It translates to CASSYLTPLNSPLHF.

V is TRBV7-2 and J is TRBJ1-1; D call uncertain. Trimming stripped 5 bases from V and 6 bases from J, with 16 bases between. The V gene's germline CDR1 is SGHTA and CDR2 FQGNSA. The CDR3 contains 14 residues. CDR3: CASSPSQVNSEAFF. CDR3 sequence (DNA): TGTGCCAGCAGCCCCTCCCAGGTTAACTCTGAAGCTTTCTTT.

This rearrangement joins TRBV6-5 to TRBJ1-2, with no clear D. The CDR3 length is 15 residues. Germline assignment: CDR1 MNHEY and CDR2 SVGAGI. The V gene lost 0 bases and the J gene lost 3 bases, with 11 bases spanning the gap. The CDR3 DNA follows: TGTGCCAGCAGTTACTCATTGCAGAACTACTATGGCTACACCTTC. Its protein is CASSYSLQNYYGYTF.

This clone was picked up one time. CDR3 coding DNA: TGTGCCAGCAGCTTGGTCACCGGGACAGGGACCTCTGGAAACACCATATATTTT. Protein sequence: CASSLVTGTGTSGNTIYF. The chain combines TRBV7-9 with TRBJ1-3; TRBD1 matches 9 bases. The CDR3 contains 18 residues. The V and J ends lost 3 bases and 0 bases, in that order; junction bases with no gene match: 9. Germline values: CDR1 SEHNR, CDR2 FQNEAQ (reference sequence).

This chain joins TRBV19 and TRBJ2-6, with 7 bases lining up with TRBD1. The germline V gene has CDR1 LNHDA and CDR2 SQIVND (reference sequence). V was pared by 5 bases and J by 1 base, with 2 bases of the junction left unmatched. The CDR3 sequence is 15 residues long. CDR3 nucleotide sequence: TGTGCCAGTAGTGAGGGGGCGTCTGGGGCCAACGTCCTGACTTTC. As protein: CASSEGASGANVLTF.

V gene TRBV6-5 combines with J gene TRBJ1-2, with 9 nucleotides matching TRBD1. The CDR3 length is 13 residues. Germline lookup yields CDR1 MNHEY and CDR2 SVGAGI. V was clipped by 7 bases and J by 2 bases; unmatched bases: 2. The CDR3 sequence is CASTGQGNYGYTF. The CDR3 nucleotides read TGTGCCAGCACAGGACAGGGGAACTATGGCTACACCTTC.

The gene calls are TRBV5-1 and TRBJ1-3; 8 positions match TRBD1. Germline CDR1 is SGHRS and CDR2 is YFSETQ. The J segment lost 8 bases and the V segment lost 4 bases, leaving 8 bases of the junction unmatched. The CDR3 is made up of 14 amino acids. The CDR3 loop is CASSTGTGRDTIYF. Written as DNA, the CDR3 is TGCGCCAGCAGCACCGGGACAGGCCGCGACACCATATATTTT.

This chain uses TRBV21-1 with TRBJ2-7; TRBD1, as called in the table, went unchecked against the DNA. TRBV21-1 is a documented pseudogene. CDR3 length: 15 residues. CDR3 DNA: TGTGCCAGCAGCTACACACAACGTCTCGTCTCCGAGCAGTACTTC. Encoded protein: CASSYTQRLVSEQYF.

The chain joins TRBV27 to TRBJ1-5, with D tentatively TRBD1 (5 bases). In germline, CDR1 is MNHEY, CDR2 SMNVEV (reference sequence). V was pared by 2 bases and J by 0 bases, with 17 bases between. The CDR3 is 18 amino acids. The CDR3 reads CASSLRGFDSYSNQPQHF. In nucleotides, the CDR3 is TGTGCCAGCAGTTTAAGGGGATTTGACAGTTATAGCAATCAGCCCCAGCATTTT.

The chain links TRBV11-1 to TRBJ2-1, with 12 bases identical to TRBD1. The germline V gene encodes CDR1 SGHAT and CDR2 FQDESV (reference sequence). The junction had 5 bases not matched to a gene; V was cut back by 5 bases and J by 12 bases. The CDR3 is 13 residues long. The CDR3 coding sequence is TGTGCCAGCAGCGCCCGGGACAGGGGGCCGCAGTTCTTC. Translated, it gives CASSARDRGPQFF.

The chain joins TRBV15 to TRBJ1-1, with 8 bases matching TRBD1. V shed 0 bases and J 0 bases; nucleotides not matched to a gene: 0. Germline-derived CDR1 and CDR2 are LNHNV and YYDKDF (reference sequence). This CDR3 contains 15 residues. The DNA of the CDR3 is TGTGCCACCAGCAGAGACAGGGGGCTGAACACTGAAGCTTTCTTT. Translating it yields CATSRDRGLNTEAFF.

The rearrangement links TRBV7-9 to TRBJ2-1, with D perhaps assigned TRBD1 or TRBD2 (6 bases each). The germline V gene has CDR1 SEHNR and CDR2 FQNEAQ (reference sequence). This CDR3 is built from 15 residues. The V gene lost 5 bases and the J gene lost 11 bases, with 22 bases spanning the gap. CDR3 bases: TGTGCCAGCAGCCCCGTTGGGACCTTGGGGGGCAAGCAGTTCTTC. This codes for CASSPVGTLGGKQFF.

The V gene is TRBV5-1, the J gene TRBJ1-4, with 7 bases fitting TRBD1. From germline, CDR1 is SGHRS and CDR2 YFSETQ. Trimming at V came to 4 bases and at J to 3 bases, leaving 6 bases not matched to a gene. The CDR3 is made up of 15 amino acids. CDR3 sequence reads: CASSLKGTANEKLFF. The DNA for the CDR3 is TGCGCCAGCAGCCTTAAAGGGACAGCTAATGAAAAACTGTTTTTT.

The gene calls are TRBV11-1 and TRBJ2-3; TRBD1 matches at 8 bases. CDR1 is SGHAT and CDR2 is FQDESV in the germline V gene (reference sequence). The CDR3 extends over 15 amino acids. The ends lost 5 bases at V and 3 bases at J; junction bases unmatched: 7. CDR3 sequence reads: CASSRRTGNTDTQYF. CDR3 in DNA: TGTGCCAGCAGCAGACGGACAGGGAATACAGATACGCAGTATTTT.

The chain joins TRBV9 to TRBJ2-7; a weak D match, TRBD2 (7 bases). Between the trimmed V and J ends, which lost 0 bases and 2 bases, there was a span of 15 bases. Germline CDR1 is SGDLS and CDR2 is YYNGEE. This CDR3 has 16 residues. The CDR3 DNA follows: TGTGCCAGCAGCGTAGGAGGGGGGGAGGATACCTACGAGCAGTACTTC. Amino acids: CASSVGGGEDTYEQYF.

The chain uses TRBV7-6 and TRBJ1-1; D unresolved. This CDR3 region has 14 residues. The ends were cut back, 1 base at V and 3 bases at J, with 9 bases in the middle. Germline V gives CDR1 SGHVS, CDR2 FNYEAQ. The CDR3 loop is CASSLEREDTEAFF. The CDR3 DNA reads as TGTGCCAGCAGCTTAGAAAGGGAGGACACTGAAGCTTTCTTT.

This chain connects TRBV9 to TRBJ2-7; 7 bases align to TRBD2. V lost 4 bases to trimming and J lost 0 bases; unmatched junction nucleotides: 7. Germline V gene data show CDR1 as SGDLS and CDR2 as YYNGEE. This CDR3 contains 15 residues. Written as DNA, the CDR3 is TGTGCCAGCAGCCCGAGCGGGGTTGGCTCCTACGAGCAGTACTTC. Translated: CASSPSGVGSYEQYF.

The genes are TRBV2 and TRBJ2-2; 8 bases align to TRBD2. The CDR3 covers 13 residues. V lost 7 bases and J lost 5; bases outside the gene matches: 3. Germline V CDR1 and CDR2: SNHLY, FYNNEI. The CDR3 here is CASKLAVTGELFF. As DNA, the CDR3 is TGTGCCAGCAAACTAGCGGTGACCGGGGAGCTGTTTTTT.

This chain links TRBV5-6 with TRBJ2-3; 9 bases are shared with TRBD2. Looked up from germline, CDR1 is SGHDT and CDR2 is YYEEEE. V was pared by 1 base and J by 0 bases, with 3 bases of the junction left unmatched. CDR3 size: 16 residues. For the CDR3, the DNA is TGTGCCAGCAGCTTGTTGCTAGCGGGGAGCACAGATACGCAGTATTTT. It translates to CASSLLLAGSTDTQYF.

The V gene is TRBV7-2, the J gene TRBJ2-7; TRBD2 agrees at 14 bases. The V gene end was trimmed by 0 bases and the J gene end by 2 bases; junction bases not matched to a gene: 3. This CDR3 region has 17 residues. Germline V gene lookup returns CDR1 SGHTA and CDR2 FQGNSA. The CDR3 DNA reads TGTGCCAGCAGCTTAGCCCAGGGACTAGCGGGGGCCTACGAGCAGTACTTC. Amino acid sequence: CASSLAQGLAGAYEQYF.

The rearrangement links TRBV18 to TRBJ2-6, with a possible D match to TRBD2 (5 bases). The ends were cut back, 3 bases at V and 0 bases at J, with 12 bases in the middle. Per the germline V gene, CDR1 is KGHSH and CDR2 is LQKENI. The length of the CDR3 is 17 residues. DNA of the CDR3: TGTGCCAGCTCACCGGCCGGGGTGAGCTCTGGGGCCAACGTCCTGACTTTC. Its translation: CASSPAGVSSGANVLTF. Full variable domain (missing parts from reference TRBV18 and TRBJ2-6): NAGVMQNPRHLVRRRGQEARLRCSPMKGHSHVYWYRQLPEEGLKFMVYLQKENIIDESGMPKERFSAEFPKEGPSILRIQQVVRGDSAAYFCASSPAGVSSGANVLTFGAGSRLTVL.